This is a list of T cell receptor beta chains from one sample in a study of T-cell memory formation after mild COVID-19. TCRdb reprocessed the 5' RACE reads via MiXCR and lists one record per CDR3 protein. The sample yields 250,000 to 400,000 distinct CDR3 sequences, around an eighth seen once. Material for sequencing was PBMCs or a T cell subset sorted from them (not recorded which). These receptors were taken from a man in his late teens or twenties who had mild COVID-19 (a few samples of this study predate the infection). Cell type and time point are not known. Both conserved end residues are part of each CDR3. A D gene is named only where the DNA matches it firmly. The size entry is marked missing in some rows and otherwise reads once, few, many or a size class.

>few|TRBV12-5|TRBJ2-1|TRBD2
CASGELSGGINEQFF
TGTGCTAGTGGCGAACTTAGCGGGGGTATCAATGAGCAGTTCTTC
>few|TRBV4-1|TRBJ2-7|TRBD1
CASSQTGTGAYEQYF
TGCGCCAGCAGCCAGACCGGGACAGGGGCCTACGAGCAGTACTTC
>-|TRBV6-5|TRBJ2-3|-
CASRRLGTANTDTQYF
TGTGCCAGCAGACGACTAGGGACAGCAAACACAGATACGCAGTATTTT
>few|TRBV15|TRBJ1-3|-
CATSRDPSSSGNTIYF
TGTGCCACCAGCAGAGACCCTAGCAGCTCTGGAAACACCATATATTTT
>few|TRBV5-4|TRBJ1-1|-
CASSFSTSMNTEAFF
TGTGCCAGCAGCTTCTCGACATCCATGAACACTGAAGCTTTCTTT
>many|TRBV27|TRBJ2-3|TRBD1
CASSLTPGQGARDTQYF
TGTGCCAGCAGTTTAACCCCGGGACAGGGGGCGCGAGATACGCAGTATTTT
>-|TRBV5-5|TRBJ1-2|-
CASSGGGLSYGYTF
TGTGCCAGCAGCGGGGGAGGGTTGAGCTATGGCTACACCTTC
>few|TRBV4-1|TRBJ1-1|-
CASRYGNTEAFF
TGCGCCAGCAGATATGGGAACACTGAAGCTTTCTTT
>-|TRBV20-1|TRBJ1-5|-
CSARVSGSNQPQHF
TGCAGTGCTAGAGTATCAGGGAGCAATCAGCCCCAGCATTTT
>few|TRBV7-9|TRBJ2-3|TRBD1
CASSFGGQDTQYF
TGTGCCAGCAGCTTTGGGGGACAGGATACGCAGTATTTT
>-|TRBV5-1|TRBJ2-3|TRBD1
CASSPGQLKSLRDTQYF
TGCGCCAGCAGCCCGGGACAGTTAAAGTCCCTGAGGGATACGCAGTATTTT
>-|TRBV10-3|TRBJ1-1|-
CAISEREITEAFF
TGTGCCATCAGTGAGAGGGAGATAACTGAAGCTTTCTTT
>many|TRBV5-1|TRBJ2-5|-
CASSMQETQYF
TGCGCCAGCAGCATGCAAGAGACCCAGTACTTC
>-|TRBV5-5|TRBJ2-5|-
CASSSRPGAKETQYF
TGTGCCAGCAGCTCACGCCCGGGGGCGAAAGAGACCCAGTACTTC
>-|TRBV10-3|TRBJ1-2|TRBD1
CASDREGNYGYTF
TGTGCCAGTGACAGGGAGGGGAACTATGGCTACACCTTC
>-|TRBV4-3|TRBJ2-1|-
CASSQERISPSYNEQFF
TGCGCCAGCAGCCAAGAAAGGATAAGTCCATCCTACAATGAGCAGTTCTTC
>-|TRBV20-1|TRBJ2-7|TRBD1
CSALDRVRYEQYF
TGCAGTGCTCTAGACAGGGTGCGGTACGAGCAGTACTTC
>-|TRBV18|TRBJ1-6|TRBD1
CASSPIGTGNRNSPLHF
TGTGCCAGCTCACCAATCGGGACAGGGAACAGGAATTCACCCCTCCACTTT
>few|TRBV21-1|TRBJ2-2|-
CASSTPWSTGELFF
TGTGCCAGCAGCACTCCGTGGTCCACCGGGGAGCTGTTTTTT
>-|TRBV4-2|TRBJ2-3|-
CASSHPFTDTGRRWDTQYF
TGTGCCAGCAGCCACCCCTTCACTGACACAGGGCGGAGATGGGATACGCAGTATTTT
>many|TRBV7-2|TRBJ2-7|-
CASSLVSVYEQYF
TGTGCCAGCAGCTTAGTTTCCGTGTACGAGCAGTACTTC
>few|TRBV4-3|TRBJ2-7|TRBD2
CASSPQAGRSYEQYF
TGCGCCAGCAGCCCGCAAGCGGGGAGAAGTTACGAGCAGTACTTC
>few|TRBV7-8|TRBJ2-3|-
CASSTDGDTQYF
TGTGCCAGCTCCACGGATGGGGATACGCAGTATTTT
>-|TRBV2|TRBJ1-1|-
CASSDEGRGAFF
TGTGCCAGCAGTGATGAGGGCCGCGGAGCTTTCTTT
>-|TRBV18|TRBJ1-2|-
CASSPIGTDYGYTF
TGTGCCAGCTCACCAATAGGGACGGACTATGGCTACACCTTC
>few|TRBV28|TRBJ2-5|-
CASSSPEVETQYF
TGTGCCAGCAGTAGCCCTGAGGTGGAGACCCAGTACTTC
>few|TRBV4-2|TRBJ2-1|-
CASSQEPGENEQFF
TGTGCCAGCAGCCAAGAACCAGGGGAGAATGAGCAGTTCTTC
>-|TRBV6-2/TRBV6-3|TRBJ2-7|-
CASSPRGRGDEQYF
TGTGCCAGCAGCCCCAGAGGCCGTGGGGACGAGCAGTACTTC
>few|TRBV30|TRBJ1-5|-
CAWSTDTGLNQPQHF
TGTGCCTGGAGTACAGATACAGGGCTCAATCAGCCCCAGCATTTT
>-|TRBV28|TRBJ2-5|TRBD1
CASSLRQGGQETQYF
TGTGCCAGCAGTTTAAGACAGGGTGGGCAAGAGACCCAGTACTTC
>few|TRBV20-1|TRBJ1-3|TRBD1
CSVTGGSGNTIYF
TGCAGTGTTACAGGGGGCTCTGGAAACACCATATATTTT
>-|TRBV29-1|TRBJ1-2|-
CSAKAGYGYTF
TGCAGCGCGAAGGCAGGCTATGGCTACACCTTC
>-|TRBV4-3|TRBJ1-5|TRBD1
CASSQAAPDRGYQPQHF
TGCGCCAGCAGCCAAGCTGCCCCGGACAGGGGGTATCAGCCCCAGCATTTT
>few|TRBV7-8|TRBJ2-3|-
CASSFLETMPSTDTQYF
TGTGCCAGCAGCTTTCTTGAGACAATGCCTAGCACAGATACGCAGTATTTT
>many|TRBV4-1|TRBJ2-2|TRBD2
CASRQRGDPNTGELFF
TGCGCCAGCAGGCAGCGGGGAGATCCGAACACCGGGGAGCTGTTTTTT
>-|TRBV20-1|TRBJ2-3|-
CSAREQGSDTQYF
TGCAGTGCTAGAGAACAGGGCTCAGATACGCAGTATTTT
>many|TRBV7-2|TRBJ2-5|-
CASSNSEGGSETQYF
TGTGCCAGCAGCAATAGCGAGGGGGGCTCAGAGACCCAGTACTTC
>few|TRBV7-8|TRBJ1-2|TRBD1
CASSSDRDGYTF
TGTGCCAGCAGCTCCGACAGGGATGGCTACACCTTC
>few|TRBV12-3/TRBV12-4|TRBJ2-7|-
CASRPRGWHYEQYF
TGTGCCAGCCGTCCCCGGGGGTGGCACTACGAGCAGTACTTC
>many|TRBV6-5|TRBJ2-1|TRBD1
CASRDGTARYNEQFF
TGTGCCAGCAGGGACGGGACAGCGAGGTACAATGAGCAGTTCTTC
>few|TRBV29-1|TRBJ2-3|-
CSASGTLARYTQYF
TGCAGCGCCTCCGGGACACTCGCGCGTTATACGCAGTATTTT
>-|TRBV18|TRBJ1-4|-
CASSPDQVREKLFF
TGTGCCAGCTCACCGGACCAGGTTCGGGAAAAACTGTTTTTT
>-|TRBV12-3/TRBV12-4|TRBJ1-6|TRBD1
CASSLETGVSPLHF
TGTGCCAGCAGTTTAGAGACAGGGGTATCACCCCTCCACTTT
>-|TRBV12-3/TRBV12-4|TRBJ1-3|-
CASSYPGPPGNTIYF
TGTGCCAGCAGCTATCCCGGGCCGCCCGGAAACACCATATATTTT
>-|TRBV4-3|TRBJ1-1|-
CASSQDFHGRPTEAFF
TGCGCCAGCAGCCAAGATTTCCATGGCAGACCCACTGAAGCTTTCTTT
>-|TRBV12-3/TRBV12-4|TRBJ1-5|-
CASSPTRGRVGNQPQHF
TGTGCCAGCAGTCCGACCAGGGGCAGGGTGGGCAATCAGCCCCAGCATTTT
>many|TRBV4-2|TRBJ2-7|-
CASSPEGVPYEQYF
TGTGCCAGCAGCCCAGAAGGGGTACCCTACGAGCAGTACTTC
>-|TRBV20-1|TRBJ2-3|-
CSARRGDRTDTQYF
TGCAGTGCTAGAAGGGGGGACCGCACAGATACGCAGTATTTT